The T cell receptor beta chain under discussion was sequenced for a study of blood T cell repertoires in COVID-19. Overall study: Samples taken during acute and convalescent COVID-19 were collected in the United States, Italy and Spain. Nucleic acid was either cDNA or gDNA, and it came from T cells, B-cell-depleted T cells, or PBMCs.

Original methodology: Amplified reference gene primers provided the basis for estimating nucleated cell counts. The table came from immunoSEQ multiplex PCR; TCRdb's copy has only in-frame clones and leaves some out. Clonal size and the V and J genes are those of that table, whereas D and trimming came from the DNA. The top ten hold approximately 4.5% of the sample, which has some 460,000 clones, approximately 90% seen once. This CDR3 is built from 15 residues. Germline loops: CDR1 MNHEY, CDR2 SVGAGI. V gave up 5 bases and J gave up 5 bases; unmatched junction bases: 11. The sample taken for sequencing was peripheral blood. The genes are TRBV6-5 and TRBJ2-5; TRBD1 agrees at 7 bases. This TCR came from a woman in her twenties or thirties with acute or convalescent COVID-19. CDR3: CASSQWDRGEETQYF. The DNA for the CDR3 is TGTGCCAGCAGTCAATGGGACAGAGGGGAGGAGACCCAGTACTTC.